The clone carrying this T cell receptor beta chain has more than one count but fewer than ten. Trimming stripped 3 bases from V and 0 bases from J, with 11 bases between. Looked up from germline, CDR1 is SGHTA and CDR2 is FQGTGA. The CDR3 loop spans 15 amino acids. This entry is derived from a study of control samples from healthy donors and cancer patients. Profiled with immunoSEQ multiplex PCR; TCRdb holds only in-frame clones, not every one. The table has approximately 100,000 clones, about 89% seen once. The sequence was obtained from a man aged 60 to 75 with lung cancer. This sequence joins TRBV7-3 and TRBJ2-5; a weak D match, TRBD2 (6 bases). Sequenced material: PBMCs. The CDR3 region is CASSFLGTYQETQYF. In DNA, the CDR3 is TGTGCCAGCAGCTTTTTAGGGACTTACCAAGAGACCCAGTACTTC.